This T cell receptor beta chain was found in a study of Graves' ophthalmopathy and Graves' hyperthyroidism. Study outcomes and limitations: This model predicted ophthalmopathy progression (sensitivity 70% to 71%, specificity about 72%). A 13-signature model separated ophthalmopathy from stable hyperthyroidism, almost 90% sensitivity, 75% to 84% specificity.

With respect to this clonotype: Its antigen is unidentified. The junction does not match germline at one end; this may be a read error.

Germline CDR1 reads SGHNT; CDR2 reads YYREEE (reference sequence). The CDR3 totals 14 residues. RNA transcripts were the template, and TCR beta CDR3 regions were amplified from them. HTBI primers were employed in first-round RT-PCR, then a second-round multiplex PCR followed. One entry per CDR3 protein results from TCRdb running MiXCR on the multiplex PCR reads. The table lists about 1.1 million distinct CDR3 sequences, approximately 35% of them singletons. Newly diagnosed hyperthyroidism donors, aged 18 to 65, duration under 2 months. The sequenced material came from peripheral blood or thyroid tissue (not recorded which). The rearrangement links TRBV5-4 to TRBJ1-3; D is unclear. The receptor was derived from an adult man with Graves' hyperthyroidism. CDR3: CASSLVGSGSTIYF. DNA for the CDR3: TGTGCCAGCAGCTTGGTTGGCTCTGGAAGCACCATATATTTT.